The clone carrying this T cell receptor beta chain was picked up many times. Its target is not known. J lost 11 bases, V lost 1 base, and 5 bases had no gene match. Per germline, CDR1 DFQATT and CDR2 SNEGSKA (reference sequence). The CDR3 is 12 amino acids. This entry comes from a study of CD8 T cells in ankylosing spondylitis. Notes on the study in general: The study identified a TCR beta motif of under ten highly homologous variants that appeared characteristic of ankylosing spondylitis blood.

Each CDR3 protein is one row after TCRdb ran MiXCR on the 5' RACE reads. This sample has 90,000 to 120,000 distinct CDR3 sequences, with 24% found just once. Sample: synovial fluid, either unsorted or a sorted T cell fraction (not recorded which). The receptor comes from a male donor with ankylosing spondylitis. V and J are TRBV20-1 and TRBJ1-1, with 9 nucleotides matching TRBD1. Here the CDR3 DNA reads TGCAGTGCTAGAGGGGACAGGGAAAGCGCTTTCTTT. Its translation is CSARGDRESAFF.